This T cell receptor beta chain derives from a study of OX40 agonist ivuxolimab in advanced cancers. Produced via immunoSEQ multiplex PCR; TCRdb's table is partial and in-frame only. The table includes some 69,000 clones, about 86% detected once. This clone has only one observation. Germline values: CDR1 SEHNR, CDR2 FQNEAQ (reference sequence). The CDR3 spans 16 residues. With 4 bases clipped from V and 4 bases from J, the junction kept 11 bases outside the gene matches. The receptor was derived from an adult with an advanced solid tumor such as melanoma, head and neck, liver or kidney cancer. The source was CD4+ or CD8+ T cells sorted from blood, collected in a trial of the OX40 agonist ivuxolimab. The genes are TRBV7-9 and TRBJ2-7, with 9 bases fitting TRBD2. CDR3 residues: CASSWAGGGIRYEQYF. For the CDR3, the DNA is TGTGCCAGCAGCTGGGCGGGAGGGGGAATCAGGTACGAGCAGTACTTC.